This T cell receptor (beta chain) was recorded in a study of beta chain features in type 1 diabetes. Notes on the study in general: PCR might favor shorter templates, but any such skew would affect patients and controls equally. For Type 1 diabetes patients, all four CD4+ subsets carried TCRB CDR3s that were moderately but significantly shorter. Patients with type 1 diabetes showed fewer VDJ junction insertions and more deletions.

Expressed TCRB transcripts were sequenced because the isolated RNA had all been reverse transcribed beforehand. Some 3.8 million reads, on average, came from each naive, central memory and regulatory T cell sample. Some clones are missing from TCRdb's copy, which holds only in-frame ones; the method was immunoSEQ multiplex PCR. The sample gives about 650,000 clones, over 10% of which show up once; more than 0.09% is in the top ten. CDR1 and CDR2 from the germline V gene are KGHSH and LQKENI. V shed 4 bases and J 3 bases; nucleotides not matched to a gene: 7. The CDR3 totals 15 residues. This clone was counted only a few times. The antigen is undetermined.

Sequencing was done on a sample of naive CD4+ T cells from blood. The V call is TRBV18, the J call TRBJ2-7, with 9 positions matching TRBD1. The clonotype comes from a man aged 25-45 years with type 1 diabetes. CDR3 protein: CASSLTGDRDYEQYF. DNA of the CDR3: TGTGCCAGCTCACTCACGGGGGACAGGGACTACGAGCAGTACTTC.